One sample yielded the 3 T cell receptor beta chains listed below, sequenced in a study of T cell changes during pregnancy in multiple sclerosis. Clones were read by immunoSEQ multiplex PCR, and TCRdb kept only the in-frame ones, dropping some. Among under 95,000 clones listed, 94% were seen once. The sample in question was peripheral blood, obtained in the second trimester of pregnancy. These receptors all stem from a female donor in good health, enrolled as a control in a pregnancy study.

The gene calls are TRBV28 and TRBJ1-2, with TRBD1 identical over 7 bases. The germline CDR1 and CDR2 sequences are MDHEN and SYDVKM. The CDR3 loop spans 13 amino acids. Unmatched junction bases numbered 3, after V lost 6 bases and J lost 2 bases. CDR3 DNA sequence: TGTGCCAGCAGACCGACAGGGAACTATGGCTACACCTTC. Protein: CASRPTGNYGYTF.

This chain links TRBV7-8 with TRBJ1-2, with 9 bases that match TRBD1. J gave up 7 bases and V 1 base, and 16 bases lay outside the gene matches. CDR1 and CDR2 from the germline V gene are SGHVS and FQNEAQ. The CDR3 covers 18 residues. The CDR3 region is CASSLGLQGALGSSGYTF. The CDR3 nucleotides are TGTGCCAGCAGCTTAGGGCTACAGGGGGCCCTCGGATCCTCTGGCTACACCTTC.

This chain uses TRBV14 with TRBJ2-1; 9 positions agree with TRBD2. This CDR3 is built from 15 residues. The germline CDR1 and CDR2 sequences are SGHDN and FVKESK. V lost 0 bases, J lost 8 bases, and 5 bases stayed unmatched. The CDR3 spells CASSQDRGRAHEQFF. The CDR3 DNA reads TGTGCCAGCAGCCAAGATCGCGGGAGGGCCCATGAGCAGTTCTTC.